This TCR beta chain was observed in a study of cytomegalovirus exposure and HLA in healthy donors. Findings and caveats of the study: There was a cluster of highly shared sequence variants that was likely a sequencing artifact. TCR beta sequences reportedly predicted most subjects' HLA-A and HLA-B alleles accurately. High sensitivity and specificity were reportedly achieved when the classifier diagnosed cytomegalovirus status. A prior analysis recorded that most TCR beta V segments were productive about 87% or about 30% of the time.

PCR amplification relied on 60 Vbeta primers (plus 13 Jbeta primers). Sequencing used immunoSEQ multiplex PCR; TCRdb keeps in-frame clones, though not all of them. The table records some 110,000 clones, 80% to 85% of them present only once. On this clone: Its antigen is not identified.

Germline V gene sequence: CDR1 MNHEY, CDR2 SVGAGI. The CDR3 has 14 amino acids. The J gene is TRBJ2-5, the V gene TRBV6-5, with 7 bases identical to TRBD1. The tail of the sequence fits TRBJ2-7 better, so the J call may be wrong. The clonotype comes from a man younger than 40 in good health and CMV-seropositive. Sequences were obtained from PBMCs. CDR3 nucleotide sequence: TGTGCCAGCAGTTACGCAGGGGGTTCCTACGAGCAGTACTTC. Residues: CASSYAGGSYEQYF.